These 2 T cell receptor beta chains came from one sample sequenced in a study of molecular identifiers for immune sequencing clone quantification. TCRdb reprocessed the PCR reads via MiXCR and lists one record per CDR3 protein. The sample lists fewer than 45,000 distinct CDR3 sequences, approximately 25% occurring once. Sequenced material: naive CD8+ T cells from blood, with Jurkat cell RNA spiked in. The subset was: FACS-sorted CD8+CD4-CCR7+CD45RA+ naive T cells. All receptors come from a human donor in good health. Some libraries in this study had Jurkat cell RNA spiked in.

As concerns this clonotype: A read error may be the cause here, since a much bigger clone is one base away. This sequence joins TRBV12-3 or TRBV12-4 and TRBJ1-2; 7 nucleotides align to TRBD1. CDR3 length equals 15 residues. Trimming removed 5 bases from V and 4 bases from J; junction bases left unmatched: 10. As DNA, the CDR3 is TGTGCCAGCAGTGAACAGGGGTTTCCCCCCTATGGCTACACCTTC. Amino acid sequence: CASSEQGFPPYGYTF.

In this sample, this clonotype turned up a few times. The rearrangement joins TRBV30 to TRBJ2-7; no clear D. The V end was cut by 0 bases, the J end by 3 bases, with 6 bases between. The CDR3 is made up of 12 amino acids. The germline CDR1 and CDR2 sequences are GTSNPN and SVGIG (reference sequence). The CDR3 region is CAWSVGSYEQYF. CDR3 DNA sequence: TGTGCCTGGAGTGTCGGCAGCTACGAGCAGTACTTC.